Below are 3 T cell receptor beta chains sequenced from a single sample in a study of blood T cell repertoires in COVID-19. TCRdb's copy holds only in-frame clones and misses some; the assay was immunoSEQ multiplex PCR. The table lists about 300,000 clones, around 86% of them singletons. The specimen sequenced was PBMCs or T cells enriched from blood (not recorded which). Source of these receptors: a man aged 55 to 69 who had recovered from COVID-19.

The chain recombines TRBV28 with TRBJ1-2, with a tentative D call TRBD1 (5 bases). Trimming shortened V by 6 bases and J by 1 base, and 15 bases separated the two germline ends. CDR3 length: 15 amino acids. Germline V gene sequence: CDR1 MDHEN, CDR2 SYDVKM. The CDR3 spells CASSRTTANNYGYTF. The CDR3 DNA follows: TGTGCCAGCAGCCGAACGACAGCAAATAACTATGGCTACACCTTC.

The chain couples TRBV6-1 to TRBJ2-7; 11 bases agree with TRBD2. Trimming removed 1 base from V and 6 bases from J; junction bases left unmatched: 11. The CDR3 has 17 amino acids. In germline, CDR1 is MNHNS, CDR2 SASEGT. DNA for the CDR3: TGTGCCAGCAGTGAAGAGGTTAGCGGGAGGGCCAATTTCGAGCAGTACTTC. It specifies CASSEEVSGRANFEQYF.

J is TRBJ1-2 and V is TRBV2; D remains ambiguous. V lost 0 bases and J 4 bases, leaving 6 bases between the germline ends. Germline V gives CDR1 SNHLY, CDR2 FYNNEI. This CDR3 comprises 13 residues. The chain's CDR3 is CASSEALSYGYTF. The CDR3 DNA reads as TGTGCCAGCAGTGAAGCCCTATCCTATGGCTACACCTTC.